Listed here are 31 T cell receptor beta chains from one sample, sequenced in a study of CD8 T cells in Susac syndrome. The RNA input was roughly 0.45 to 1 ug, and it was reverse transcribed with random hexamers. TCRdb fed the immunoSEQ multiplex PCR reads into MiXCR, producing one record per CDR3 protein. The table shows around 200,000 distinct CDR3 sequences, with over 90% occurring only once. The sequencing input was CD4+ T cells from PBMCs. Receptor source: a human donor with multiple sclerosis.

The V call is TRBV18, the J call TRBJ1-5, with D possibly matching TRBD1 (6 bases). The CDR3 loop spans 14 amino acids. Trimming shortened V by 4 bases and J by 0 bases, and 7 bases separated the two germline ends. The germline gives CDR1 KGHSH, CDR2 LQKENI. Here the CDR3 reads CASSQGGSNQPQHF. The CDR3 nucleotides are TGTGCCAGCTCACAGGGGGGTAGCAATCAGCCCCAGCATTTT.

This clonotype was counted once. J is TRBJ2-1 and V is TRBV5-1; D might be TRBD1 (6 bases). The CDR3 covers 13 residues. Between the trimmed V and J ends, which lost 3 bases and 10 bases, there was a span of 14 bases. Germline lookup yields CDR1 SGHRS and CDR2 YFSETQ. This chain's CDR3 is CASSSDSWGEQFF. CDR3 coding DNA: TGCGCCAGCAGCTCGGACAGTTGGGGGGAGCAGTTCTTC.

The chain links TRBV30 to TRBJ2-3; the D gene is possibly TRBD1 (5 bases). The CDR3 length is 13 residues. CDR1 and CDR2 (germline): GTSNPN, SVGIG (reference sequence). Trimming removed 3 bases from V and 9 bases from J, with 16 bases in between. The CDR3 DNA reads as TGTGCCTGGAGGATGACAGTAGCAGGGACGCAGTATTTT. Translating gives CAWRMTVAGTQYF.

The rearrangement uses TRBV30 and TRBJ1-2; weak D call: TRBD1 (6 bases). Trimming pared 5 bases from V and 6 bases from J, leaving 16 bases between. The CDR3 spans 13 residues. CDR1 GTSNPN and CDR2 SVGIG come from the germline V gene (reference sequence). The CDR3 region is CAWLPGGGDGYTF. In DNA form, the CDR3 reads TGTGCCTGGTTGCCGGGGGGCGGGGATGGCTACACCTTC.

J is TRBJ1-6 and V is TRBV7-2; no clear D gene. The CDR3 runs 13 residues. V dropped 7 bases and J dropped 10 bases, with 14 bases sitting between them. Germline lookup yields CDR1 SGHTA and CDR2 FQGNSA. Here the CDR3 reads CASTAGTRSPLHF. CDR3 nucleotides: TGTGCCAGCACGGCAGGTACGAGATCACCCCTCCACTTT.

The genes are TRBV20-1 and TRBJ2-3, with TRBD2 identical over 10 bases. The CDR3 length is 16 residues. The junction had 11 bases not matched to a gene; V was cut back by 6 bases and J by 2 bases. CDR1 and CDR2 (germline): DFQATT, SNEGSKA (reference sequence). The CDR3 DNA sequence: TGCAGTGCCCTGCAGGGTAGCGGGGGGTTCACAGATACGCAGTATTTT. Amino acids: CSALQGSGGFTDTQYF.

The genes are TRBV9 and TRBJ2-7; D is undetermined. Trimming pared 0 bases from V and 0 bases from J, leaving 7 bases between. CDR1 is SGDLS, CDR2 YYNGEE, per germline. The CDR3 is 14 amino acids. CDR3 loop: CASSVEPSSYEQYF. DNA of the CDR3: TGTGCCAGCAGCGTAGAGCCGAGCTCCTACGAGCAGTACTTC.

The J gene is TRBJ2-7, the V gene TRBV29-1; 7 bases map to TRBD1. The CDR3 has 12 residues. The ends lost 1 base at V and 6 bases at J; junction bases unmatched: 3. Germline V gene sequence: CDR1 SQVTM, CDR2 ANQGSEA. CDR3 bases: TGCAGCGTTGAAGGGACAGGTCCCGAGCAGTACTTC. It translates to CSVEGTGPEQYF.

The chain couples TRBV12-3 or TRBV12-4 to TRBJ2-5, with D tentatively TRBD2 (5 bases). The CDR3 extends over 14 amino acids. V lost 7 bases, J lost 5 bases, and 17 bases lay in between. Here the CDR3 DNA reads TGTGCCAGCAATGGCCCACCCGGGGAGGAGACCCAGTACTTC. It yields the protein CASNGPPGEETQYF.

The rearrangement joins TRBV20-1 to TRBJ2-5; 11 bases fit TRBD2. The germline gives CDR1 DFQATT, CDR2 SNEGSKA (reference sequence). V shed 5 bases, J shed 2 bases, and the junction held 7 bases outside the gene matches. The CDR3 length is 15 residues. The CDR3 region is CSAAIAGGRQETQYF. The DNA of the CDR3 is TGCAGTGCTGCAATAGCGGGGGGGCGGCAAGAGACCCAGTACTTC.

The chain recombines TRBV30 with TRBJ1-5, with D perhaps matching TRBD1 (6 bases). The CDR3 totals 13 residues. The V gene's germline CDR1 is GTSNPN and CDR2 SVGIG (reference sequence). V gave up 3 bases and J gave up 5 bases, with 11 bases separating them. The DNA of the CDR3 is TGTGCCTGGAGCGGACAGAGGGATCAGCCCCAGCATTTT. The encoded protein is CAWSGQRDQPQHF.

This clonotype was counted once. The rearrangement uses TRBV20-1 and TRBJ2-7, with unresolved D. CDR1 and CDR2 (germline): DFQATT, SNEGSKA (reference sequence). Trimming took off 0 bases at V and 0 bases at J, with 18 bases between the two ends. This CDR3 has 17 residues. CDR3 loop: CSARDLGPGSSSYEQYF. The CDR3 DNA follows: TGCAGTGCTAGAGACCTCGGACCAGGATCCTCCTCCTACGAGCAGTACTTC.

J is TRBJ1-2 and V is TRBV11-2; D uncertain. With 0 bases removed from V and 9 bases from J, the gap between germline ends came to 11 bases. CDR1 is SGHAT, CDR2 FQNNGV, per germline. The CDR3 runs to 13 residues. CDR3 sequence: CASSLDLRGSYTF. DNA of the CDR3: TGTGCCAGCAGCTTAGATCTAAGAGGTAGCTACACCTTC.

The rearrangement links TRBV5-1 to TRBJ1-1; TRBD1 agrees at 9 bases. The length of the CDR3 is 15 residues. J gave up 4 bases and V 2 bases, and 6 bases lay outside the gene matches. Germline V gene sequence: CDR1 SGHRS, CDR2 YFSETQ. The CDR3 DNA reads TGCGCCAGCAGCTTATCTACAGGGGGCCTCACTGAAGCTTTCTTT. Translation: CASSLSTGGLTEAFF. The full variable domain, rest sourced from reference TRBV5-1 and TRBJ1-1, is KAGVTQTPRYLIKTRGQQVTLSCSPISGHRSVSWYQQTPGQGLQFLFEYFSETQRNKGNFPGRFSGRQFSNSRSEMNVSTLELGDSALYLCASSLSTGGLTEAFFGQGTRLTVV.

The CDR3 nucleotides are TGTGCCAGCAGCCGGGGTCACCCAACGTCCCCCCATCAGCCCCAGCATTTT. This gives the protein CASSRGHPTSPHQPQHF. This chain links TRBV7-8 with TRBJ1-5; no firm D call. The CDR3 is 17 amino acids. Germline CDR1 SGHVS, CDR2 FQNEAQ. The V end was cut by 5 bases, the J end by 5 bases, with 22 bases between.

The V call is TRBV21-1, the J call TRBJ1-2. TRBV21-1 is a pseudogene segment. There are 14 residues in the CDR3. Here the CDR3 reads CASMGSGYHYGYTF. CDR3 coding DNA: TGTGCCAGCATGGGTTCGGGGTATCACTATGGCTACACCTTC.

The V gene is TRBV29-1, the J gene TRBJ2-3; TRBD2 is a possible D gene (6 bases). This CDR3 contains 12 residues. The V gene's germline CDR1 is SQVTM and CDR2 ANQGSEA. V lost 3 bases and J lost 3, with 7 bases in between. CDR3 loop: CSVDGGTDTQYF. CDR3 DNA: TGCAGCGTTGATGGGGGGACAGATACGCAGTATTTT.

The chain is built from TRBV20-1 and TRBJ1-6, with TRBD1 as a possible D gene (5 bases). Germline V lookup: CDR1 DFQATT, CDR2 SNEGSKA (reference sequence). The CDR3 consists of 14 residues. Trimming cost V 2 bases and J 8 bases, with 13 bases left between them. CDR3 loop: CSARFLGEDSPLHF. DNA of the CDR3: TGCAGTGCTAGATTTCTGGGGGAGGATTCACCCCTCCACTTT.

This chain uses TRBV5-6 with TRBJ2-3; maybe TRBD2 (7 bases). CDR3 size: 16 residues. CDR1 and CDR2 from the germline V gene are SGHDT and YYEEEE. V was clipped by 0 bases and J by 1 base, with 12 bases between them. The CDR3 DNA reads as TGTGCCAGCAGCTTGGTACGGGGGGCGCGCACAGATACGCAGTATTTT. It is translated as CASSLVRGARTDTQYF. Together with reference TRBV5-6 and TRBJ2-3, the CDR3 gives the full variable domain: DAGVTQSPTHLIKTRGQQVTLRCSPKSGHDTVSWYQQALGQGPQFIFQYYEEEERQRGNFPDRFSGHQFPNYSSELNVNALLLGDSALYLCASSLVRGARTDTQYFGPGTRLTVL.

This chain connects TRBV7-9 to TRBJ1-1; TRBD1 matches at 9 bases. The CDR3 is 14 residues long. The ends lost 2 bases at V and 7 bases at J; junction bases unmatched: 5. Germline assignment: CDR1 SEHNR and CDR2 FQNEAQ (reference sequence). For the CDR3, the DNA is TGTGCCAGCAGCTTAAGGACAGGGGTCGGTGAAGCTTTCTTT. Translating it yields CASSLRTGVGEAFF.

V and J are TRBV11-2 and TRBJ2-7; D call uncertain. Germline V gives CDR1 SGHAT, CDR2 FQNNGV. The CDR3 spans 14 residues. Trimming removed 0 bases from V and 4 bases from J, with 10 bases in between. CDR3 coding DNA: TGTGCCAGCAGCTTAGATCCCAGAGATTACGAGCAGTACGTC. Its translation is CASSLDPRDYEQYV.

This chain connects TRBV4-2 to TRBJ2-1; possibly TRBD2 for D (5 bases). In germline, CDR1 is LGHNA, CDR2 YNFKEQ. V was pared by 4 bases and J by 8 bases, with 12 bases between. The CDR3 totals 13 residues. The CDR3 protein is CASSPGEGHEQFF. CDR3 in DNA: TGTGCCAGCAGCCCTGGTGAGGGTCATGAGCAGTTCTTC.

This chain connects TRBV20-1 to TRBJ2-7; D is undetermined. CDR3 length: 12 residues. Germline CDR1 is DFQATT and CDR2 is SNEGSKA (reference sequence). The V end lost 3 bases, the J end lost 2 bases, and 8 bases lay between the germline ends. CDR3 in amino acids: CSASPATYEQYF. As DNA, the CDR3 is TGCAGTGCTAGTCCGGCAACCTACGAGCAGTACTTC.

The chain couples TRBV7-2 to TRBJ1-5; D remains unclear. Germline V gives CDR1 SGHTA, CDR2 FQGNSA. V was trimmed by 6 bases and J by 5 bases, leaving 14 bases between them. CDR3 length: 14 residues. CDR3 nucleotides: TGTGCCAGCAGGCCGGACGGTGGGTATCAGCCCCAGCATTTT. Translated, it gives CASRPDGGYQPQHF. Supplemented by reference TRBV7-2 and TRBJ1-5, the full variable domain reads GAGVSQSPSNKVTEKGKDVELRCDPISGHTALYWYRQSLGQGLEFLIYFQGNSAPDKSGLPSDRFSAERTGGSVSTLTIQRTQQEDSAVYLCASRPDGGYQPQHFGDGTRLSIL.

The genes are TRBV21-1 and TRBJ2-2; TRBD1 reflects the table's D call only, with no check against the DNA. TRBV21-1 is labeled a pseudogene. This CDR3 spans 16 amino acids. This CDR3 reads CASSKGAWAGTGELFF. Written as DNA, the CDR3 is TGTGCCAGCAGCAAGGGCGCGTGGGCAGGGACCGGGGAGCTGTTTTTT.

The chain uses TRBV29-1 and TRBJ2-3; D not resolved. The length of the CDR3 is 11 residues. Germline V gene sequence: CDR1 SQVTM, CDR2 ANQGSEA. The ends were cut back, 8 bases at V and 4 bases at J, with 10 bases in the middle. The CDR3: CSLVSSDTQYF. The CDR3 bases are TGCAGCCTGGTGTCCTCAGATACGCAGTATTTT.

The chain combines TRBV7-8 with TRBJ1-1, with TRBD1 matching over 7 bases. V shed 5 bases, J shed 10 bases, and the junction held 13 bases outside the gene matches. The CDR3 has 14 amino acids. Germline-derived CDR1 and CDR2 are SGHVS and FQNEAQ. Here the CDR3 DNA reads TGTGCCAGCAGCCCCGGGAGGGGGCTTATTGTAGCTTTCTTT. As protein: CASSPGRGLIVAFF.

The table lists this clonotype with a count of one. The rearrangement links TRBV20-1 to TRBJ2-1; 8 bases match TRBD2. CDR3 length: 14 amino acids. Trimming removed 4 bases from V and 0 bases from J; junction bases left unmatched: 2. Germline CDR1 DFQATT, CDR2 SNEGSKA (reference sequence). The CDR3 loop reads CSATGTSSYNEQFF. The CDR3 DNA sequence: TGCAGTGCTACCGGGACTAGCTCCTACAATGAGCAGTTCTTC.

This rearrangement joins TRBV9 to TRBJ1-6, with D possibly matching TRBD1 (6 bases). CDR1 is SGDLS and CDR2 is YYNGEE in the germline V gene. V gave up 0 bases and J gave up 7 bases, with 14 bases separating them. The CDR3 is 16 amino acids. CDR3 nucleotide sequence: TGTGCCAGCAGCGTAGAACAGGGAATCGGCAATTCACCCCTCCACTTT. Translation: CASSVEQGIGNSPLHF. Combining the CDR3 with reference TRBV9 and TRBJ1-6 gives the whole variable domain DSGVTQTPKHLITATGQRVTLRCSPRSGDLSVYWYQQSLDQGLQFLIQYYNGEERAKGNILERFSAQQFPDLHSELNLSSLELGDSALYFCASSVEQGIGNSPLHFGNGTRLTVT.

The J gene is TRBJ2-3, the V gene TRBV4-2; D is undetermined. The germline gives CDR1 LGHNA, CDR2 YNFKEQ. Trimming took off 5 bases at V and 4 bases at J, with 10 bases between the two ends. CDR3 length equals 13 residues. CDR3 residues: CASSAHFADTQYF. CDR3 nucleotide sequence: TGTGCCAGCAGCGCACACTTTGCAGATACGCAGTATTTT.

The gene calls are TRBV23-1 and TRBJ2-5; tentative D call: TRBD2 (5 bases). TRBV23-1 is reported as an ORF; its role is uncertain. The ends were cut back, 2 bases at V and 5 bases at J, with 9 bases in the middle. The CDR3 sequence is 13 residues long. As DNA, the CDR3 is TGCGCCAGCAGTCAACGAGGGTTGGAGACCCAGTACTTC. Its protein product is CASSQRGLETQYF.